Presented here are 20 T cell receptor beta chains from one specimen sequenced in a study of vaccination and CD4 T cells after COVID-19. The assay that was used to sequence DNA from cultured CD4+ T cells was the Oncomine TCR Beta short-read assay. TCRdb recomputed calls from the PCR reads with MiXCR, one row per CDR3 protein. This sample carries over 9,000 distinct CDR3 sequences, over 45% of them seen once, and the ten largest clones take over 25%. These receptors' antigens are unknown. This sample's treatment: approximately 9-day PBMC culture with coronavirus spike peptide pools or control peptides (ViraFEST assay). Sample: CD4+ T cells from blood, cultured in vitro. These receptors originate from a human donor who had recovered from COVID-19.

The gene calls are TRBV20-1 and TRBJ1-1; D not resolved. Deletions cut 6 bases from V and 1 base from J, with 12 bases between. In germline, CDR1 is DFQATT, CDR2 SNEGSKA (reference sequence). The CDR3 is 13 amino acids. The CDR3 DNA follows: TGCAGTGCGAGGCCGTTCTCGAACACTGAAGCTTTCTTT. It translates to CSARPFSNTEAFF.

This clonotype was seen a handful of times. The CDR3 nucleotides are TGTGCCAGCGCAAGCGGGACAGGGGGAGGATCCTATAATTCACCCCTCCACTTT. Amino acids: CASASGTGGGSYNSPLHF. V gene TRBV19 combines with J gene TRBJ1-6, with 11 bases fitting TRBD1. V lost 9 bases to trimming and J lost 1 base; unmatched junction nucleotides: 11. This CDR3 comprises 18 residues. Germline CDR1 is LNHDA and CDR2 is SQIVND (reference sequence).

The table lists this clonotype with a count of one. The rearrangement joins TRBV7-8 to TRBJ2-7; D is perhaps TRBD1 (6 bases). Trimming took 3 bases from V and 9 from J, leaving 21 bases between them. Germline V lookup: CDR1 SGHVS, CDR2 FQNEAQ. The length of the CDR3 is 15 residues. CDR3 bases: TGTGCCAGCAGCTTTGGGCAGGGGCAGGCTACGGTGCAGTACTTC. This sequence encodes CASSFGQGQATVQYF.

The CDR3 DNA reads as TGTGCCAGCAGGACAGTCTCCACAGATACGCAGTATTTT. Its translation: CASRTVSTDTQYF. V and J are TRBV6-1 and TRBJ2-3; D may be TRBD1 (5 bases). The germline V gene encodes CDR1 MNHNS and CDR2 SASEGT. The CDR3 runs 13 residues. Trimming left V 6 bases short and J 2 bases short, with 9 bases between.

The J gene is TRBJ2-7, the V gene TRBV7-2; D might be TRBD1 (5 bases). CDR3 length: 13 amino acids. The V end was cut by 5 bases, the J end by 2 bases, with 10 bases between. The V gene's germline CDR1 is SGHTA and CDR2 FQGNSA. The CDR3 sequence is CASSIDRTYEQYF. The CDR3 DNA follows: TGTGCCAGCAGCATCGACAGAACCTACGAGCAGTACTTC.

V and J are TRBV6-1 and TRBJ1-1, with unresolved D. The CDR3 is made up of 13 amino acids. V shed 2 bases and J shed 11 bases, with 15 bases lying between them. The germline V gene has CDR1 MNHNS and CDR2 SASEGT. The CDR3 DNA follows: TGTGCCAGCAGTGAAAGGGCACCGGGCGGGGCTTTCTTT. Its translation is CASSERAPGGAFF.

The chain uses TRBV5-1 and TRBJ2-7; 12 nucleotides align to TRBD1. CDR1 SGHRS and CDR2 YFSETQ come from the germline V gene. The CDR3 spans 14 residues. Trimming took 4 bases from V and 6 from J; bases not matched to a gene: 5. CDR3 sequence: CASSGGTGGGEQYF. For the CDR3, the DNA is TGCGCCAGCAGCGGAGGGACAGGGGGCGGCGAGCAGTACTTC.

There are a few counts of this clonotype. The rearrangement links TRBV9 to TRBJ2-3; TRBD2 might be the D (5 bases). Germline V gene sequence: CDR1 SGDLS, CDR2 YYNGEE. V was shortened by 0 bases and J by 1 base, with 12 bases between the two germline ends. The CDR3 length is 16 residues. CDR3 region: CASSVGLARGTDTQYF. For the CDR3, the DNA is TGTGCCAGCAGCGTAGGGCTAGCTCGGGGCACAGATACGCAGTATTTT.

The chain carries TRBV7-2 and TRBJ2-3; D ambiguous. Looked up from germline, CDR1 is SGHTA and CDR2 is FQGNSA. This CDR3 has 13 amino acids. Trimming took off 1 base at V and 5 bases at J, with 7 bases between the two ends. CDR3 sequence: CASSLGARDTQYF. CDR3 nucleotides: TGTGCCAGCAGCTTAGGAGCGAGAGATACGCAGTATTTT.

This clonotype appeared a single time. V usage is TRBV6-1 and J usage is TRBJ1-2; 8 nucleotides align to TRBD1. The CDR3 consists of 14 residues. Trimming took 6 bases from V and 5 from J; bases not matched to a gene: 8. The germline V gene has CDR1 MNHNS and CDR2 SASEGT. The CDR3 region is CASRSDRGGYGYTF. The CDR3 nucleotides are TGTGCCAGCAGATCTGACAGGGGCGGGTATGGCTACACCTTC.

This sequence joins TRBV21-1 and TRBJ2-5. TRBV21-1 is listed as a pseudogene. This CDR3 comprises 14 residues. As DNA, the CDR3 is TGTGCCAGCAGCTTCCAACCATCTGGGGAGACCCAGTACTTC. Protein: CASSFQPSGETQYF.

As concerns this clonotype: The junction and the germline gene differ at one end; a read error may be behind it. This chain connects TRBV12-3 or TRBV12-4 to TRBJ2-3, with 7 nucleotides matching TRBD2. This CDR3 region has 12 residues. CDR3 nucleotides: TGTGCCAGCAGTTTACCCCCTAGCGGCCTGGATTTT. Encoded protein: CASSLPPSGLDF.

The chain employs TRBV20-1 and TRBJ2-2; weak D call: TRBD2 (6 bases). Germline assignment: CDR1 DFQATT and CDR2 SNEGSKA (reference sequence). CDR3 size: 15 residues. Deletions cut 2 bases from V and 4 bases from J, with 14 bases between. The CDR3, as DNA: TGCAGTGCTAGAATTGGGCGGCGGGGCACCGGGGAGCTGTTTTTT. Amino acids: CSARIGRRGTGELFF.

The gene calls are TRBV2 and TRBJ1-1, with unresolved D. The V gene's germline CDR1 is SNHLY and CDR2 FYNNEI. Trimming removed 7 bases at V and 1 base at J, with 10 bases between. This CDR3 region has 13 residues. CDR3 nucleotides: TGTGCCAGCATCGACACCGAGAACACTGAAGCTTTCTTT. This gives the protein CASIDTENTEAFF.

Regarding this clonotype: The junction shows a germline mismatch at one end, possibly a read error. The chain links TRBV4-1 to TRBJ1-2; D call uncertain. The CDR3 covers 15 residues. CDR1 and CDR2 (germline): MGHRA, YSYEKL. In DNA, the CDR3 is TGCACCAGCAGCCAATACATTACAGCGAACTATGGCTACACCTTC. The encoded protein is CTSSQYITANYGYTF.

This chain joins TRBV5-1 and TRBJ1-1; no definite D call. V was pared by 1 base and J by 5 bases, with 15 bases between. The CDR3 has 15 amino acids. The germline CDR1 and CDR2 sequences are SGHRS and YFSETQ. The CDR3 region is CASSLLAGGGTEAFF. The CDR3 DNA is TGCGCCAGCAGCTTGTTAGCGGGCGGAGGGACTGAAGCTTTCTTT.

The chain recombines TRBV12-3 or TRBV12-4 with TRBJ2-2; the D gene could be TRBD1 or TRBD2 (5 bases each). This CDR3 is 14 amino acids long. The V and J ends lost 5 bases and 4 bases respectively, with 11 bases between them. For the CDR3, the DNA is TGTGCCAGCAGTAGAACAGGAGGCACCGGGGAGCTGTTTTTT. Encoded protein: CASSRTGGTGELFF.

The chain couples TRBV5-6 to TRBJ1-2; D gene unclear. V was trimmed by 1 base and J by 4 bases, leaving 11 bases between them. From germline, CDR1 is SGHDT and CDR2 YYEEEE. The CDR3 totals 14 residues. DNA for the CDR3: TGTGCCAGCAGCTTGAATGGCGGCCCCTATGGCTACACCTTC. Its translation is CASSLNGGPYGYTF.

Written as DNA, the CDR3 is TGCGCCAGCAGTCGACTAGCGGGGGGGCTTACCGGGGAGCTGTTTTTT. This encodes CASSRLAGGLTGELFF. The chain links TRBV4-1 to TRBJ2-2, with 14 nucleotides matching TRBD2. The V and J ends lost 6 bases and 5 bases, in that order; junction bases with no gene match: 5. The CDR3 length is 16 residues. Per germline, CDR1 MGHRA and CDR2 YSYEKL.

V and J are TRBV6-1 and TRBJ1-2; TRBD1 is a possible D gene (6 bases). The ends were cut back, 6 bases at V and 4 bases at J, with 9 bases in the middle. Germline CDR1 MNHNS, CDR2 SASEGT. The CDR3 sequence is 12 residues long. The CDR3 region is CASSRGGYGYTF. The CDR3 bases are TGTGCCAGCAGCAGGGGCGGCTATGGCTACACCTTC.